The next 20 T cell receptor beta chains were all read from a single sample in a study of T and B cells in COVID-19 patients. Multiplex PCR with BIOMED2 TRB-A/B primer pools amplified TRB rearrangements. From the multiplex PCR reads, TCRdb called clonotypes with MiXCR, one entry per CDR3 protein. The repertoire holds 20,000 to 25,000 distinct CDR3 sequences, with 30% as singletons. Each TRB amplification used roughly 230-550 ng of genomic DNA from blood. Sequencing used blood. These receptors were collected from a human donor who had recovered from COVID-19.

This clonotype showed up just a few times. The rearrangement links TRBV5-1 to TRBJ2-3; D is uncertain. CDR1 and CDR2 from the germline V gene are SGHRS and YFSETQ. CDR3 size: 13 residues. V dropped 7 bases and J dropped 4 bases, with 13 bases sitting between them. CDR3: CASRSMVADTQYF. CDR3 nucleotides: TGCGCCAGCCGAAGCATGGTTGCAGATACGCAGTATTTT. Full variable domain (remainder filled in from reference TRBV5-1 and TRBJ2-3): KAGVTQTPRYLIKTRGQQVTLSCSPISGHRSVSWYQQTPGQGLQFLFEYFSETQRNKGNFPGRFSGRQFSNSRSEMNVSTLELGDSALYLCASRSMVADTQYFGPGTRLTVL.

The chain carries TRBV19 and TRBJ2-7; a weak D match, TRBD1 (5 bases). Trimming removed 3 bases at V and 4 bases at J, with 10 bases between. Germline assignment: CDR1 LNHDA and CDR2 SQIVND (reference sequence). The CDR3 consists of 13 residues. The CDR3, as DNA: TGTGCCAGTAGTATGGGGCGGACGTACGAGCAGTACTTC. Encoded protein: CASSMGRTYEQYF.

This clonotype is labeled as medium-sized. The rearrangement links TRBV29-1 to TRBJ2-7; the D is unclear. This CDR3 has 15 residues. V was trimmed by 5 bases and J by 3 bases, leaving 20 bases between them. Germline loops: CDR1 SQVTM, CDR2 ANQGSEA. The CDR3 DNA sequence: TGCAGCGTTAACGACCCCTCCGGACGGAACTACGAGCAGTACTTC. Protein product: CSVNDPSGRNYEQYF.

This clonotype was detected only a few times. The chain carries TRBV10-2 and TRBJ2-7; 10 bases are a match to TRBD2. CDR1 WSHSY and CDR2 SAAADI come from the germline V gene. The CDR3 loop spans 15 amino acids. The J segment lost 1 base and the V segment lost 4 bases, leaving 4 bases of the junction unmatched. This CDR3 is CASSVQRGGSYEQYF. CDR3 bases: TGCGCCAGCAGTGTTCAGCGGGGGGGATCCTACGAGCAGTACTTC.

This clonotype is labeled as medium-sized. J is TRBJ1-6 and V is TRBV27; tentative D call: TRBD1 (6 bases). Trimming pared 4 bases from V and 4 bases from J, leaving 14 bases between. This CDR3 has 16 residues. Germline CDR1 is MNHEY and CDR2 is SMNVEV (reference sequence). CDR3 nucleotide sequence: TGTGCCAGCAGTTCCTCCGGACAGTATTATAATTCACCCCTCCACTTT. Translated, it gives CASSSSGQYYNSPLHF.

This clonotype was found a few times. V gene TRBV5-6 combines with J gene TRBJ2-7; D possibly corresponds to TRBD2 (6 bases). Trimming took 0 bases from V and 3 from J, leaving 13 bases between them. CDR3 length: 15 amino acids. Germline assignment: CDR1 SGHDT and CDR2 YYEEEE. The CDR3 region is CASSLVGRGGYEQYF. In DNA form, the CDR3 reads TGTGCCAGCAGCTTGGTGGGGCGGGGAGGCTACGAGCAGTACTTC.

This clonotype was observed at least ten times. The V call is TRBV12-3 or TRBV12-4, the J call TRBJ2-2; no clear D. Trimming stripped 5 bases from V and 5 bases from J, with 9 bases between. There are 13 residues in the CDR3. This CDR3 is CASSLVETGELFF. The CDR3, as DNA: TGTGCCAGCAGTCTAGTGGAGACCGGGGAGCTGTTTTTT.

This clonotype was picked up many times. V usage is TRBV29-1 and J usage is TRBJ1-5, with 7 bases lining up with TRBD1. Unmatched junction bases numbered 7, after V lost 4 bases and J lost 10 bases. The CDR3 contains 12 residues. Germline loops: CDR1 SQVTM, CDR2 ANQGSEA. This CDR3 is CSVGARDSPQHF. In DNA, the CDR3 is TGCAGCGTTGGTGCTCGGGACAGCCCCCAGCATTTT.

This clonotype showed up just a few times. The CDR3 region is CASRGADYGYTF. Here the CDR3 DNA reads TGTGCCAGCAGGGGCGCGGACTATGGCTACACCTTC. V and J are TRBV12-3 or TRBV12-4 and TRBJ1-2; unclear D gene. The CDR3 covers 12 residues. Trimming stripped 6 bases from V and 3 bases from J, with 8 bases between.

The J gene is TRBJ1-4, the V gene TRBV28; D might be TRBD1 (5 bases). Per the germline V gene, CDR1 is MDHEN and CDR2 is SYDVKM. The CDR3 extends over 15 amino acids. V lost 7 bases, J lost 8 bases, and 20 bases lay in between. The CDR3 DNA reads TGTGCCAGCAAACCAATGGACCTCGAGGGGGAAAAACTGTTTTTT. It is translated as CASKPMDLEGEKLFF.

In the case of this clonotype: This may be a read error: a much more frequent sequence differs by one nucleotide. In nucleotides, the CDR3 is TGTGCCTGGGGCGACCTGGCGGTCTCTGGAAACACCATATATTTT. Translated: CAWGDLAVSGNTIYF. The chain couples TRBV30 to TRBJ1-3; D call uncertain. Germline V gene lookup returns CDR1 GTSNPN and CDR2 SVGIG (reference sequence). V lost 5 bases and J lost 0, with 14 bases in between. The CDR3 is made up of 15 amino acids.

A few counts support this clonotype. A read error may account for a junction end that differs from germline. CDR3 amino acids: CATSGGDSPSTDTQYF. The CDR3 DNA sequence: TGTGCCACCAGCGGGGGAGATTCCCCTAGCACAGATACGCAGTATTTT. This chain links TRBV4-2 with TRBJ2-3, with 8 bases that match TRBD2. The germline CDR1 and CDR2 sequences are LGHNA and YNFKEQ. The CDR3 runs 16 residues.

V usage is TRBV11-1 and J usage is TRBJ1-2, with D perhaps TRBD1 (5 bases). Germline V lookup: CDR1 SGHAT, CDR2 FQDESV (reference sequence). The CDR3 is 15 residues long. Trimming took off 3 bases at V and 4 bases at J, with 15 bases between the two ends. CDR3 DNA sequence: TGTGCCAGCAGCTTCTCTGACGGGGGGGGCTATGGCTACACCTTC. Translation gives CASSFSDGGGYGYTF.

This clonotype is labeled medium-sized. The chain combines TRBV19 with TRBJ2-1; 13 bases match TRBD2. V dropped 5 bases and J dropped 4; count of bases not matched to a gene: 5. The CDR3 length is 16 residues. Germline values: CDR1 LNHDA, CDR2 SQIVND (reference sequence). The chain's CDR3 is CASSHRTSGGYNEQFF. In DNA, the CDR3 is TGTGCCAGTAGTCACCGGACTAGCGGGGGTTACAATGAGCAGTTCTTC.

This clonotype was counted only a few times. The chain combines TRBV7-9 with TRBJ1-6, with unresolved D. The germline V gene has CDR1 SEHNR and CDR2 FQNEAQ (reference sequence). V was shortened by 1 base and J by 7 bases, with 8 bases between the two germline ends. This CDR3 comprises 14 residues. CDR3 residues: CASSLVRGNSPLHF. CDR3 DNA sequence: TGTGCCAGCAGCTTAGTTCGGGGAAATTCACCCCTCCACTTT.

This clonotype is classed as medium-sized. This sequence joins TRBV19 and TRBJ2-2, with a weak D call TRBD2 (5 bases). The germline V gene encodes CDR1 LNHDA and CDR2 SQIVND (reference sequence). Trimming pared 8 bases from V and 2 bases from J, leaving 12 bases between. CDR3 length: 14 residues. The CDR3 DNA follows: TGTGCCAGTTTGAGGGCGGCTAACACCGGGGAGCTGTTTTTT. Amino acids: CASLRAANTGELFF.

The gene calls are TRBV12-3 or TRBV12-4 and TRBJ1-6; D is ambiguous. This CDR3 has 15 residues. V was trimmed by 7 bases and J by 7 bases, leaving 17 bases between them. The chain's CDR3 is CASTGQSAGNSPLHF. The CDR3 coding sequence is TGTGCCAGCACCGGGCAGTCGGCTGGGAATTCACCCCTCCACTTT.

This clonotype showed up many times. The chain carries TRBV6-6 and TRBJ2-3, with D uncertain. The germline gives CDR1 MNHNY, CDR2 SVGAGI (reference sequence). The CDR3 has 16 residues. Trimming cost V 0 bases and J 0 bases, with 10 bases left between them. DNA for the CDR3: TGTGCCAGCAGTTACTCGTTCGGTCAGAGCACAGATACGCAGTATTTT. Amino acid sequence: CASSYSFGQSTDTQYF.

This sequence joins TRBV6-5 and TRBJ2-7; D perhaps matches TRBD2 (6 bases). The germline gives CDR1 MNHEY, CDR2 SVGAGI. This CDR3 region has 13 residues. V lost 5 bases and J lost 6, with 14 bases in between. CDR3 sequence: CASSPTSTGEQYF. The CDR3 nucleotides are TGTGCCAGCAGTCCGACTAGTACTGGCGAGCAGTACTTC.

The V and J genes are TRBV10-1 and TRBJ2-2; D might be TRBD2 (6 bases). V was trimmed by 2 bases and J by 1 base, leaving 8 bases between them. CDR1 and CDR2 (germline): WNHNN, SYGVQD (reference sequence). This CDR3 is 15 amino acids long. The chain's CDR3 is CASSERTKNTGELFF. The DNA of the CDR3 is TGCGCCAGCAGTGAGAGGACTAAGAACACCGGGGAGCTGTTTTTT.